Presented here are 27 T cell receptor beta chains from one specimen sequenced in a study of shared clonotypes between healthy human individuals. Using immunoSEQ multiplex PCR, the repertoire was profiled, and TCRdb retains in-frame clones only, with some absent. The sample lists fewer than 550,000 clones, roughly 85% occurring once. Sequences were obtained from PBMCs. All receptors come from a woman in her 40s in good health. Some clones in this sample may be carry-over from other donors' samples.

The V gene is TRBV6-7, the J gene TRBJ2-3, with D perhaps matching TRBD1 (6 bases). TRBV6-7 is an ORF, and what it does is uncertain. The ends were cut back, 2 bases at V and 6 bases at J, with 9 bases in the middle. The CDR3 totals 13 residues. The CDR3 sequence: CASSYPRGDTQYF. The CDR3 nucleotides are TGTGCCAGCAGTTACCCTAGGGGGGATACGCAGTATTTT.

This rearrangement joins TRBV4-3 to TRBJ2-3, with a possible D match to TRBD2 (6 bases). The CDR3 has 16 residues. Trimming cost V 1 base and J 1 base, with 12 bases left between them. In germline, CDR1 is LGHNA, CDR2 YSLEER. This CDR3 is CASSQVRGGGTDTQYF. CDR3 in DNA: TGCGCCAGCAGCCAAGTACGGGGAGGAGGCACAGATACGCAGTATTTT.

V gene TRBV10-3 combines with J gene TRBJ2-3; D not certain. Trimming cost V 10 bases and J 4 bases, with 12 bases left between them. The V gene's germline CDR1 is ENHRY and CDR2 SYGVKD. The CDR3 runs to 12 residues. The CDR3 DNA reads as TGTGCCACGCGAGCAGTCTCAGATACGCAGTATTTT. It yields the protein CATRAVSDTQYF.

This clone was recorded only once. Other nucleotide sequences from this sample produce the same CDR3. The genes are TRBV5-1 and TRBJ2-3; D is unclear. The CDR3 has 11 amino acids. Trimming left V 1 base short and J 3 bases short, with 0 bases between. Per the germline V gene, CDR1 is SGHRS and CDR2 is YFSETQ. The CDR3 is CASSLTDTQYF. The CDR3 coding sequence is TGCGCCAGCAGCTTGACAGATACGCAGTATTTT.

The gene calls are TRBV30 and TRBJ1-2, with a weak D call TRBD1 (6 bases). CDR3 size: 13 residues. Between the trimmed V and J ends, which lost 4 bases and 8 bases, there was a span of 17 bases. Germline CDR1 is GTSNPN and CDR2 is SVGIG (reference sequence). DNA for the CDR3: TGTGCCTGGATTGGGGGGCCCGGAGGCGGCTACACCTTC. Protein: CAWIGGPGGGYTF.

The chain combines TRBV7-2 with TRBJ2-3; TRBD1 agrees at 10 bases. The CDR3 consists of 15 residues. The V and J ends lost 8 bases and 4 bases, in that order; junction bases with no gene match: 9. Germline-derived CDR1 and CDR2 are SGHTA and FQGNSA. CDR3 coding DNA: TGTGCCAGCGGACGACAGGGGGCCATCCCAGATACGCAGTATTTT. It yields the protein CASGRQGAIPDTQYF.

This chain uses TRBV9 with TRBJ1-3, with D possibly TRBD1 on 5 matching bases. Trimming removed 0 bases at V and 4 bases at J, with 8 bases between. From germline, CDR1 is SGDLS and CDR2 YYNGEE. The CDR3 is 14 residues long. CDR3 nucleotides: TGTGCCAGCAGCGTAGGTTACAGGGGAAACACCATATATTTT. Protein: CASSVGYRGNTIYF.

The chain couples TRBV2 to TRBJ1-2, with D unclear. The CDR3 is made up of 16 amino acids. Germline V gene lookup returns CDR1 SNHLY and CDR2 FYNNEI. Deletions cut 2 bases from V and 7 bases from J, with 20 bases between. CDR3 sequence reads: CASSELHGPTGSGYTF. CDR3 nucleotide sequence: TGTGCCAGCAGTGAACTTCATGGACCGACCGGGAGTGGCTACACCTTC.

V and J are TRBV28 and TRBJ2-1; tentatively, D is TRBD1 (6 bases). From germline, CDR1 is MDHEN and CDR2 SYDVKM. Trimming pared 6 bases from V and 5 bases from J, leaving 11 bases between. The CDR3 consists of 13 residues. The CDR3 is CASSSGTNNEQFF. The CDR3 coding sequence is TGTGCCAGCAGCTCCGGGACAAACAATGAGCAGTTCTTC.

This clone was detected only a few times. This sequence joins TRBV28 and TRBJ2-2, with D uncertain. With 2 bases removed from V and 6 bases from J, the gap between germline ends came to 13 bases. Germline V gene sequence: CDR1 MDHEN, CDR2 SYDVKM. This CDR3 has 15 residues. The CDR3 nucleotides are TGTGCCAGCAGTTTAATCGGACCTTACTCCGGGGAGCTGTTTTTT. Amino acids: CASSLIGPYSGELFF.

The chain carries TRBV7-2 and TRBJ2-7, with 10 bases aligning to TRBD1. The CDR3 extends over 15 amino acids. Germline V CDR1 and CDR2: SGHTA, FQGNSA. Trimming took 5 bases from V and 5 from J; bases not matched to a gene: 9. CDR3 region: CASSPGQGPHHEQYF. The DNA for the CDR3 is TGTGCCAGCAGCCCGGGACAGGGGCCCCATCACGAGCAGTACTTC.

The chain uses TRBV27 and TRBJ2-2; the match to TRBD2 covers 10 bases. The CDR3 is 18 residues long. Per the germline V gene, CDR1 is MNHEY and CDR2 is SMNVEV (reference sequence). V was pared by 6 bases and J by 4 bases, with 14 bases of the junction left unmatched. The CDR3 nucleotides are TGTGCCAGCAGCCGATCCCGGCTAGCGGGAGATCCCACCGGGGAGCTGTTTTTT. Translation gives CASSRSRLAGDPTGELFF.

The chain carries TRBV7-8 and TRBJ1-1; D remains unclear. The germline V gene has CDR1 SGHVS and CDR2 FQNEAQ. The CDR3 sequence is 14 residues long. V lost 3 bases and J 1 base, leaving 9 bases between the germline ends. Here the CDR3 DNA reads TGTGCCAGCAGCTTGGACTTTCGGAACACTGAAGCTTTCTTT. Amino acids: CASSLDFRNTEAFF.

This clone has just one count. The chain is built from TRBV18 and TRBJ2-7; D remains unclear. Trimming shortened V by 5 bases and J by 1 base, and 12 bases separated the two germline ends. CDR3 length: 14 amino acids. Germline loops: CDR1 KGHSH, CDR2 LQKENI. CDR3 nucleotide sequence: TGTGCCAGCTCATCTTCCGGGTTGTCCTACGAGCAGTACTTC. Amino acid sequence: CASSSSGLSYEQYF. Filled out from reference TRBV18 and TRBJ2-7, the complete variable domain reads NAGVMQNPRHLVRRRGQEARLRCSPMKGHSHVYWYRQLPEEGLKFMVYLQKENIIDESGMPKERFSAEFPKEGPSILRIQQVVRGDSAAYFCASSSSGLSYEQYFGPGTRLTVT.

The chain uses TRBV5-5 and TRBJ2-7; the D gene could be TRBD1 or TRBD2 (5 bases each). Trimming took 4 bases from V and 4 from J, leaving 18 bases between them. The CDR3 has 15 amino acids. Per germline, CDR1 SGHKS and CDR2 YYEKEE (reference sequence). CDR3 coding DNA: TGTGCCAGCAGCCCCTCGGGACGGCTGGGATACGAGCAGTACTTC. Translating it yields CASSPSGRLGYEQYF.

This sequence joins TRBV27 and TRBJ2-7, with D tentatively TRBD1 or TRBD2 (5 bases each). CDR3 size: 16 residues. In germline, CDR1 is MNHEY, CDR2 SMNVEV (reference sequence). Between the trimmed V and J ends, which lost 0 bases and 3 bases, there was a span of 15 bases. In DNA form, the CDR3 reads TGTGCCAGCAGTTTATCGAGGGGCCCGTCGATCTACGAGCAGTACTTC. It codes for CASSLSRGPSIYEQYF.

CDR3 coding DNA: TGTGCCAGCAGCCGTACGGCTAAGAACACCGGGGAGCTGTTTTTT. Translated: CASSRTAKNTGELFF. This chain links TRBV28 with TRBJ2-2, with D uncertain. Trimming took off 6 bases at V and 1 base at J, with 12 bases between the two ends. The CDR3 consists of 15 residues. The germline gives CDR1 MDHEN, CDR2 SYDVKM.

The gene calls are TRBV11-1 and TRBJ2-7, with 7 bases fitting TRBD2. CDR3 length equals 15 residues. Per germline, CDR1 SGHAT and CDR2 FQDESV (reference sequence). V trimming: 0 bases; J trimming: 2 bases; junction bases outside the gene matches: 4. The CDR3 region is CASSLAASGTYEQYF. CDR3 nucleotide sequence: TGTGCCAGCAGCTTAGCGGCTAGCGGAACCTACGAGCAGTACTTC.

With respect to this clone: Other DNA sequences in this sample translate to the same CDR3. The chain joins TRBV7-9 to TRBJ1-1, with D unclear. Germline V gene data show CDR1 as SEHNR and CDR2 as FQNEAQ (reference sequence). V lost 2 bases to trimming and J lost 1 base, with 5 bases between them. This CDR3 is 13 amino acids long. CDR3 residues: CASSLLENTEAFF. The DNA of the CDR3 is TGTGCCAGCAGCTTATTAGAGAACACTGAAGCTTTCTTT.

This rearrangement joins TRBV6-1 to TRBJ2-1; possibly TRBD1 or TRBD2 for D (7 bases each). CDR3 length equals 14 residues. The V and J ends lost 11 bases and 7 bases respectively, with 21 bases between them. Germline V gene sequence: CDR1 MNHNS, CDR2 SASEGT. The CDR3 loop reads CAYKGGGGVNEQFF. The CDR3 DNA reads as TGTGCCTATAAGGGGGGAGGGGGCGTTAATGAGCAGTTCTTC.

The rearrangement uses TRBV11-3 and TRBJ2-1; 8 bases agree with TRBD2. The length of the CDR3 is 18 residues. Looked up from germline, CDR1 is SGHNT and CDR2 is YENEEA. V lost 5 bases to trimming and J lost 6 bases; unmatched junction nucleotides: 18. The CDR3 reads CASSPGAGAGGLINEQFF. The CDR3 DNA reads TGTGCCAGCAGCCCTGGGGCTGGGGCGGGAGGTTTAATCAATGAGCAGTTCTTC.

This sequence joins TRBV7-2 and TRBJ2-3; D is possibly TRBD2 (6 bases). V was cut by 8 bases and J by 3 bases, with 12 bases left in between. This CDR3 is 13 amino acids long. Per the germline V gene, CDR1 is SGHTA and CDR2 is FQGNSA. The CDR3 bases are TGTGCCAGCGGGAGGCGAGGTACAGATACGCAGTATTTT. It codes for CASGRRGTDTQYF.

The chain employs TRBV30 and TRBJ2-5; tentatively, D is TRBD2 (6 bases). This CDR3 has 13 amino acids. V was shortened by 7 bases and J by 2 bases, with 14 bases between the two germline ends. CDR1 and CDR2 (germline): GTSNPN, SVGIG (reference sequence). CDR3: CASEGPGQETQYF. In nucleotides, the CDR3 is TGTGCCTCGGAGGGGCCGGGTCAAGAGACCCAGTACTTC.

The chain carries TRBV5-1 and TRBJ2-3; 7 nucleotides align to TRBD1. The germline V gene has CDR1 SGHRS and CDR2 YFSETQ. V lost 0 bases and J lost 1; bases outside the gene matches: 5. This CDR3 has 16 amino acids. CDR3 in amino acids: CASSLAYDRGTDTQYF. CDR3 nucleotides: TGCGCCAGCAGCTTGGCCTACGACAGGGGCACAGATACGCAGTATTTT.

The V and J genes are TRBV5-1 and TRBJ2-1, with D perhaps TRBD2 (6 bases). Germline lookup yields CDR1 SGHRS and CDR2 YFSETQ. V was clipped by 0 bases and J by 0 bases, with 16 bases between them. CDR3 length: 18 amino acids. In nucleotides, the CDR3 is TGCGCCAGCAGCTTGGCCGGAGGGGAGGCGAGCTCCTACAATGAGCAGTTCTTC. It specifies CASSLAGGEASSYNEQFF.

Notes on this clone: The identical CDR3 is also encoded by other nucleotide sequences in the sample. This chain's CDR3 is CASSLDVGSSYNEQFF. The CDR3 DNA reads TGTGCCAGCAGCTTAGACGTGGGGAGCTCCTACAATGAGCAGTTCTTC. V is TRBV7-2 and J is TRBJ2-1; TRBD2 might be the D (5 bases). Germline V gives CDR1 SGHTA, CDR2 FQGNSA. The ends were cut back, 1 base at V and 0 bases at J, with 10 bases in the middle. CDR3 length equals 16 residues.

V usage is TRBV5-6 and J usage is TRBJ2-1; 10 bases match TRBD2. V shed 1 base and J 7 bases; nucleotides not matched to a gene: 11. The length of the CDR3 is 17 residues. Germline V gene data show CDR1 as SGHDT and CDR2 as YYEEEE. CDR3 DNA sequence: TGTGCCAGCAGCTTGTTTGTGGCTAGCGGGAGTTGGAATGAGCAGTTCTTC. Translating gives CASSLFVASGSWNEQFF.